Sequencing of this T cell receptor (beta chain) was carried out in a study of identical twins. General study points: Invariant populations such as MAIT and iNKT cells could partly muddle zero-insertion analyses.

To note about this clonotype: Antigen specificity is unknown.

TCRdb reprocessed the 5' RACE reads via MiXCR and lists one record per CDR3 protein. The sample includes approximately 500,000 distinct CDR3 sequences, 13% to 15% seen only once; the top ten take around 0.4%. This sample was also put to use in a study of yellow fever vaccine responses in identical twins.

This TCR came from a woman aged 18 to 35 in good health. Sample: CD4+ T cells sorted from blood.

The CDR3 sequence: CATSVAGGRAEQYF. The CDR3, as DNA: TGTGCCACCAGCGTAGCGGGAGGTAGGGCCGAGCAGTACTTC. The chain joins TRBV15 to TRBJ2-7; 10 positions agree with TRBD2. V was clipped by 5 bases and J by 6 bases; unmatched bases: 7. Germline V gene lookup returns CDR1 LNHNV and CDR2 YYDKDF (reference sequence). The CDR3 extends over 14 amino acids.